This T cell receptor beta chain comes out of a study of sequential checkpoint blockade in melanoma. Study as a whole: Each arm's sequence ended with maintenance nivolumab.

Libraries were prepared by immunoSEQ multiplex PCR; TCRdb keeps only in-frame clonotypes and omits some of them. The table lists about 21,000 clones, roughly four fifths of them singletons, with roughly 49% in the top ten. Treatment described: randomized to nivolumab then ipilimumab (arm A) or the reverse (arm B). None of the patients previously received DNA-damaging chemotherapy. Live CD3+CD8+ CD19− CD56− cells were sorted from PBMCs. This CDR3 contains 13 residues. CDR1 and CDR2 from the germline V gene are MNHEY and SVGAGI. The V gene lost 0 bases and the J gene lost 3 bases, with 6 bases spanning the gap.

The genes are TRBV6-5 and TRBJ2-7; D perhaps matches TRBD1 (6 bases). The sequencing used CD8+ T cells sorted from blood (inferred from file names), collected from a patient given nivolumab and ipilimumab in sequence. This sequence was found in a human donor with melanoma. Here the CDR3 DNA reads TGTGCCAGCAGTTACTCGGACAGCTACGAGCAGTACTTC. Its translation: CASSYSDSYEQYF.